Here is one T cell receptor (beta chain) with its context. This specimen belongs to a study of CD8+CD57+ T cells in acquired aplastic anemia. Study as a whole: CD4+ cells from healthy donors averaged roughly 11 million reads.

TCR beta VDJ combinations and CDR3 sequences were profiled from genomic DNA. TCRdb reanalysed the reads using MiXCR and keeps one entry per CDR3 protein. The table includes tens of thousands of distinct CDR3 sequences, more than 75% detected once. Sequenced sample: sorted CD4+, CD8+, or CD8+CD57+ T cells (not recorded which) from PBMCs. The source of this sequence is a human donor in good health, serving as a control.

Here the CDR3 reads CASSEWGQGIGEQFF. The CDR3 region has the DNA TGTGCCAGCAGTGAATGGGGACAGGGAATAGGTGAGCAGTTCTTC. The rearrangement links TRBV25-1 to TRBJ2-1, with 9 bases that match TRBD1. The CDR3 loop spans 15 amino acids. V lost 1 base and J lost 9; bases outside the gene matches: 7. The germline V gene encodes CDR1 MGHDK and CDR2 SYGVNS.